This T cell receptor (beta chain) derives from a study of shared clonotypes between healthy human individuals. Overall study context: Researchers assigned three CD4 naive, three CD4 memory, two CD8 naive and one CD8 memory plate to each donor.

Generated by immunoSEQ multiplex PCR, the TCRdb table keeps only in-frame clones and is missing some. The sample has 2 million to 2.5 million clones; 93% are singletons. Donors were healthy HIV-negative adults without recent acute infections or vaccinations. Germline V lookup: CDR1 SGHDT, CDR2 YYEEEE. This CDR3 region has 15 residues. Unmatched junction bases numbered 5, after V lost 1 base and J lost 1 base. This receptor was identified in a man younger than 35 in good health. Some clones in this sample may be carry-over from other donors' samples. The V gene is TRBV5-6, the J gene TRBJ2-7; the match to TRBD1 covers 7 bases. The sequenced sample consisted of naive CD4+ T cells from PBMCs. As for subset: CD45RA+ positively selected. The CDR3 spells CASSLLGQPSYEQYF. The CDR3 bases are TGTGCCAGCAGCTTGCTGGGACAGCCTTCCTACGAGCAGTACTTC.